One and the same sample provided the 11 T cell receptor beta chains below, sequenced in a study of Ad26.COV2.S vaccination and SARS-CoV-2 variants. Treatment noted: over 15 received Ad26.COV2.S at low or high dose, single or two shots; about 5 received placebo; per-sample allocation not given. Sampling took place 63 days after the first vaccine or placebo injection. Profiling relied on immunoSEQ multiplex PCR, and the TCRdb table lists in-frame clones only, not all of them. The sample consists of some 390,000 clones, 70% to 90% of them appearing once. Sample: peripheral blood, taken in a trial of Ad26.COV2.S vaccine versus placebo. The receptors come from a person aged 18-65 years who received the Ad26.COV2.S COVID-19 vaccine or a placebo.

The chain employs TRBV27 and TRBJ1-5; D uncertain. With 4 bases removed from V and 1 base from J, the gap between germline ends came to 17 bases. The germline V gene encodes CDR1 MNHEY and CDR2 SMNVEV (reference sequence). The CDR3 has 17 amino acids. CDR3 sequence reads: CASSSPAGKKSNQPQHF. The CDR3 coding sequence is TGTGCCAGCAGTTCCCCCGCGGGGAAAAAAAGCAATCAGCCCCAGCATTTT.

J is TRBJ1-1 and V is TRBV27; D ambiguous. The CDR3 runs 17 residues. Germline CDR1 is MNHEY and CDR2 is SMNVEV (reference sequence). V lost 4 bases, J lost 3 bases, and 21 bases lay in between. The CDR3 loop is CASSSRSGDYWDTEAFF. CDR3 nucleotide sequence: TGTGCCAGCAGTTCCCGCAGCGGAGACTATTGGGACACTGAAGCTTTCTTT.

V usage is TRBV10-3 and J usage is TRBJ2-2; 8 bases align to TRBD2. The CDR3 has 16 residues. V was clipped by 4 bases and J by 4 bases; unmatched bases: 8. In germline, CDR1 is ENHRY, CDR2 SYGVKD. CDR3 nucleotides: TGTGCCATCAGTGTTTCACTAGCGGACTTCACCGGGGAGCTGTTTTTT. This sequence encodes CAISVSLADFTGELFF.

This chain links TRBV11-2 with TRBJ1-3, with D tentatively TRBD1 (5 bases). Trimming shortened V by 1 base and J by 9 bases, and 13 bases separated the two germline ends. Germline V gene sequence: CDR1 SGHAT, CDR2 FQNNGV. The CDR3 consists of 14 residues. The CDR3 bases are TGTGCCAGCAGCTTAGCGGCAGGGTCTGGCACCATATATTTT. It encodes CASSLAAGSGTIYF.

This clone has just a few counts. This sequence joins TRBV3-1 (or the pseudogene TRBV3-2) and TRBJ1-5; 7 bases map to TRBD1. With V trimmed by 1 base and J by 2 bases, 5 bases remained unmatched. Germline-derived CDR1 and CDR2 are LGHDT and YNNKEL (reference sequence). The CDR3 covers 16 residues. CDR3 DNA: TGTGCCAGCAGCCAAGGCAGGGGGTACGGCAATCAGCCCCAGCATTTT. Its protein product is CASSQGRGYGNQPQHF.

This clone was seen a handful of times. The chain recombines TRBV5-4 with TRBJ1-3; D not certain. The CDR3 contains 15 residues. Germline values: CDR1 SGHNT, CDR2 YYREEE (reference sequence). V dropped 4 bases and J dropped 0 bases, with 11 bases sitting between them. CDR3: CASSPGKSSGNTIYF. The CDR3 DNA is TGTGCCAGCAGCCCCGGCAAGAGCTCTGGAAACACCATATATTTT.

The rearrangement uses TRBV4-1 and TRBJ1-1, with 7 positions matching TRBD1. CDR3 size: 13 residues. V trimming: 5 bases; J trimming: 9 bases; junction bases outside the gene matches: 9. Germline-derived CDR1 and CDR2 are MGHRA and YSYEKL. The CDR3 DNA is TGCGCCAGCAGCTACGAAGGGGGCAGTCAAGCTTTCTTT. Residues: CASSYEGGSQAFF.

This clone was detected only once. The chain is built from TRBV7-9 and TRBJ2-7; D not certain. V was cut by 0 bases and J by 4 bases, with 16 bases left in between. The CDR3 loop spans 16 amino acids. Germline values: CDR1 SEHNR, CDR2 FQNEAQ (reference sequence). CDR3 sequence: CASSLAAPPPGYEQYF. The CDR3 DNA sequence: TGTGCCAGCAGCTTAGCGGCCCCGCCCCCCGGGTACGAGCAGTACTTC.

The chain joins TRBV11-2 to TRBJ2-4, with TRBD2 matching over 8 bases. Unmatched junction bases numbered 6, after V lost 3 bases and J lost 11 bases. The germline CDR1 and CDR2 sequences are SGHAT and FQNNGV. CDR3 length equals 13 residues. CDR3: CASSLGLGGLQYF. The CDR3 coding sequence is TGTGCCAGCAGCTTGGGACTAGGGGGTCTTCAGTACTTC. The whole variable domain, remainder taken from reference TRBV11-2 and TRBJ2-4, is EAGVAQSPRYKIIEKRQSVAFWCNPISGHATLYWYQQILGQGPKLLIQFQNNGVVDDSQLPKDRFSAERLKGVDSTLKIQPAKLEDSAVYLCASSLGLGGLQYFGAGTRLSVL.

The chain combines TRBV18 with TRBJ2-3; the D gene is possibly TRBD2 (5 bases). V lost 9 bases and J 1 base, leaving 8 bases between the germline ends. Germline loops: CDR1 KGHSH, CDR2 LQKENI. CDR3 size: 12 residues. CDR3 coding DNA: TGTGCCAGTCGGGAAGGCACAGATACGCAGTATTTT. It translates to CASREGTDTQYF.

This chain connects TRBV2 to TRBJ2-7; 7 nucleotides agree with TRBD1. After removal of 6 bases from V and 0 bases from J, the junction contained 17 bases not matched to a gene. The germline V gene has CDR1 SNHLY and CDR2 FYNNEI. This CDR3 region has 18 residues. CDR3 residues: CASRTGTGTVISSYEQYF. The CDR3 nucleotides are TGTGCCAGCAGAACTGGGACCGGGACAGTTATAAGCTCCTACGAGCAGTACTTC.